These 27 T cell receptor beta chains share one sample of origin, sequenced in a study of cytomegalovirus exposure and HLA in healthy donors. PCR amplification relied on 60 Vbeta primers (plus 13 Jbeta primers). Profiled with immunoSEQ multiplex PCR; TCRdb holds only in-frame clones, not every one. The data contain approximately 200,000 clones, around 79% of them singletons. The sample was PBMCs. Source of these receptors: a girl aged 5 to 17 in good health and CMV-seropositive.

The rearrangement joins TRBV5-6 to TRBJ1-2, with D hard to call. CDR1 SGHDT and CDR2 YYEEEE come from the germline V gene. V lost 4 bases and J lost 7, with 11 bases in between. The CDR3 extends over 12 amino acids. Here the CDR3 reads CASSQDRGGYTF. The CDR3 bases are TGTGCCAGCAGCCAGGATCGTGGTGGCTACACCTTC.

The rearrangement uses TRBV19 and TRBJ1-5; weak D call: TRBD1 (6 bases). This CDR3 has 15 amino acids. The germline V gene encodes CDR1 LNHDA and CDR2 SQIVND (reference sequence). The V gene lost 10 bases and the J gene lost 0 bases, with 16 bases spanning the gap. In DNA form, the CDR3 reads TGTGCCACTAAGAGGGCAGGGGATAGCAATCAGCCCCAGCATTTT. Translating it yields CATKRAGDSNQPQHF.

The chain is built from TRBV19 and TRBJ1-2; unclear D gene. V was cut by 4 bases and J by 4 bases, with 13 bases left in between. This CDR3 has 14 residues. From germline, CDR1 is LNHDA and CDR2 SQIVND (reference sequence). The CDR3 region has the DNA TGTGCCAGTAGTACGGGAGGGCCCAGCTATGGCTACACCTTC. Translated: CASSTGGPSYGYTF.

The genes are TRBV5-1 and TRBJ1-6, with 9 positions matching TRBD1. Germline assignment: CDR1 SGHRS and CDR2 YFSETQ. The CDR3 is 16 amino acids. V lost 4 bases and J lost 9; bases outside the gene matches: 11. This CDR3 is CASSHRDRESGSPLHF. CDR3 DNA: TGCGCCAGCAGCCACCGGGACAGGGAGTCGGGTTCACCCCTCCACTTT.

The rearrangement uses TRBV5-1 and TRBJ2-3; D is unclear. The CDR3 runs 13 residues. With 0 bases removed from V and 5 bases from J, the gap between germline ends came to 7 bases. Germline lookup yields CDR1 SGHRS and CDR2 YFSETQ. The CDR3 bases are TGCGCCAGCAGCTTGGCCCTCCGAGATACGCAGTATTTT. The encoded protein is CASSLALRDTQYF.

The V and J genes are TRBV7-8 and TRBJ2-7; D might be TRBD1 (6 bases). CDR1 and CDR2 (germline): SGHVS, FQNEAQ. With 1 base removed from V and 0 bases from J, the gap between germline ends came to 19 bases. This CDR3 has 18 amino acids. The CDR3, as DNA: TGTGCCAGCAGCTTAGGTCTAGGGCAGGGGACCCTCTCCTACGAGCAGTACTTC. It yields the protein CASSLGLGQGTLSYEQYF.

This chain connects TRBV21-1 to TRBJ1-4; TRBD1 is taken as the D call from the table, unchecked against the DNA. TRBV21-1 is an annotated pseudogene. This CDR3 region has 15 residues. This CDR3 is CASSKPSATNEKLFF. In DNA form, the CDR3 reads TGTGCCAGCAGCAAACCATCAGCAACTAATGAAAAACTGTTTTTT.

V usage is TRBV6-1 and J usage is TRBJ1-6; 12 bases agree with TRBD1. This CDR3 is 16 amino acids long. The ends lost 3 bases at V and 7 bases at J; junction bases unmatched: 4. Germline V gene sequence: CDR1 MNHNS, CDR2 SASEGT. The CDR3 is CASSDGTGGANSPLHF. The CDR3 region has the DNA TGTGCCAGCAGTGATGGGACAGGGGGCGCGAATTCACCCCTCCACTTT.

The chain couples TRBV5-6 to TRBJ2-7, with D unresolved. Germline V lookup: CDR1 SGHDT, CDR2 YYEEEE. There are 13 residues in the CDR3. V was cut by 0 bases and J by 2 bases, with 6 bases left in between. CDR3 sequence reads: CASSLDLTYEQYF. CDR3 DNA: TGTGCCAGCAGCTTGGACTTAACCTACGAGCAGTACTTC.

The V gene is TRBV10-3, the J gene TRBJ1-3, with D maybe TRBD1 (6 bases). Germline V gives CDR1 ENHRY, CDR2 SYGVKD. This CDR3 comprises 15 residues. V lost 3 bases to trimming and J lost 0 bases, with 9 bases between them. DNA of the CDR3: TGTGCCATCAGTGAACAGGGAGACTCTGGAAACACCATATATTTT. Protein sequence: CAISEQGDSGNTIYF.

In its sample, this clone was seen a few times. This chain joins TRBV4-1 and TRBJ1-2; D possibly corresponds to TRBD1 (6 bases). The V gene's germline CDR1 is MGHRA and CDR2 YSYEKL. V was clipped by 4 bases and J by 7 bases, with 10 bases between them. The CDR3 totals 12 residues. The CDR3 loop is CASSRGGAGYTF. The CDR3 nucleotides are TGCGCCAGCAGCCGAGGGGGGGCTGGCTACACCTTC.

The V and J genes are TRBV18 and TRBJ2-1; TRBD2 matches at 8 bases. The junction had 8 bases not matched to a gene; V was cut back by 2 bases and J by 2 bases. CDR1 is KGHSH and CDR2 is LQKENI in the germline V gene. The CDR3 length is 17 residues. The CDR3 bases are TGTGCCAGCTCACCAATCGCGGGGGGTTCTCCCTACAATGAGCAGTTCTTC. Protein product: CASSPIAGGSPYNEQFF.

This clone was recorded a few times. The V call is TRBV5-1, the J call TRBJ2-1; 8 bases agree with TRBD2. The CDR3 totals 15 residues. Per the germline V gene, CDR1 is SGHRS and CDR2 is YFSETQ. The V gene end was trimmed by 0 bases and the J gene end by 2 bases; junction bases not matched to a gene: 1. Written as DNA, the CDR3 is TGCGCCAGCAGCTTGGCGGGGGGGACCTACAATGAGCAGTTCTTC. This gives the protein CASSLAGGTYNEQFF.

The V call is TRBV7-2, the J call TRBJ1-2; TRBD1 is a possible D gene (5 bases). The CDR3 spans 15 residues. Trimming stripped 1 base from V and 4 bases from J, with 13 bases between. Germline V lookup: CDR1 SGHTA, CDR2 FQGNSA. CDR3: CASSLVSRQTYGYTF. As DNA, the CDR3 is TGTGCCAGCAGCTTAGTAAGTCGACAGACCTATGGCTACACCTTC.

The chain is built from TRBV14 and TRBJ2-3; the match to TRBD1 covers 9 bases. CDR3 length: 17 amino acids. The V and J ends lost 0 bases and 2 bases, in that order; junction bases with no gene match: 6. From germline, CDR1 is SGHDN and CDR2 FVKESK. The CDR3: CASSQEIGTGLTDTQYF. CDR3 DNA sequence: TGTGCCAGCAGCCAAGAAATTGGGACAGGGCTCACAGATACGCAGTATTTT.

V usage is TRBV2 and J usage is TRBJ2-1; 13 nucleotides match TRBD2. The CDR3 runs to 16 residues. Germline V gene lookup returns CDR1 SNHLY and CDR2 FYNNEI. J lost 7 bases, V lost 6 bases, and 9 bases had no gene match. This CDR3 reads CASSALTSGGGNEQFF. CDR3 DNA sequence: TGTGCCAGCAGCGCACTTACTAGCGGGGGGGGGAATGAGCAGTTCTTC.

This clone was observed once. The chain uses TRBV19 and TRBJ2-5; 11 bases are shared with TRBD1. CDR1 is LNHDA, CDR2 SQIVND, per germline (reference sequence). The length of the CDR3 is 15 residues. The ends lost 1 base at V and 5 bases at J; junction bases unmatched: 3. CDR3 in DNA: TGTGCCAGTAGTATAGGGACAGGGGGCAGGGAGACCCAGTACTTC. It translates to CASSIGTGGRETQYF.

This sequence joins TRBV9 and TRBJ2-1; D not certain. There are 16 residues in the CDR3. The germline V and J ends were trimmed by 0 bases and 3 bases, with 13 bases remaining between them. Germline lookup yields CDR1 SGDLS and CDR2 YYNGEE. The CDR3 loop is CASSVEPHEVYNEQFF. The CDR3 bases are TGTGCCAGCAGCGTAGAACCCCATGAGGTCTACAATGAGCAGTTCTTC.

The genes are TRBV4-3 and TRBJ2-1, with 8 positions matching TRBD2. The CDR3 sequence is 16 residues long. Germline V gives CDR1 LGHNA, CDR2 YSLEER. Germline trimming cut 0 bases from V and 2 bases from J; bases unmatched to any gene: 3. Written as DNA, the CDR3 is TGCGCCAGCAGCCAAGAAGCGGGGGCCCCCTACAATGAGCAGTTCTTC. As protein: CASSQEAGAPYNEQFF.

This clone is judged medium-sized (0.01 to 0.1%). The chain recombines TRBV25-1 with TRBJ1-4, with D hard to call. CDR3 length: 14 amino acids. V shed 1 base and J shed 7 bases, with 10 bases lying between them. Germline V lookup: CDR1 MGHDK, CDR2 SYGVNS. The CDR3 loop reads CASSESGSGEKLFF. The CDR3 DNA reads as TGTGCCAGCAGTGAATCCGGGTCGGGTGAAAAACTGTTTTTT.

A note on this clone: The junction departs from the called germline gene at one end, perhaps through a read error. This sequence joins TRBV5-5 and TRBJ2-2; D not resolved. The CDR3 runs to 15 residues. The germline CDR1 and CDR2 sequences are SGHKS and YYEKEE (reference sequence). The CDR3 is CASSPPVTNSGELFF. Written as DNA, the CDR3 is TGTGCCAGCAGCCCCCCCGTGACGAACAGCGGGGAGCTGTTTTTT.

This clone appeared a single time. The genes are TRBV15 and TRBJ1-4, with 8 bases identical to TRBD1. In germline, CDR1 is LNHNV, CDR2 YYDKDF (reference sequence). This CDR3 contains 17 residues. J lost 3 bases, V lost 6 bases, and 12 bases had no gene match. CDR3 in DNA: TGTGCCACCAGGTCATTGGACAGGGTGGGAGCTAATGAAAAACTGTTTTTT. Translation: CATRSLDRVGANEKLFF.

The chain combines TRBV11-2 with TRBJ1-2, with D hard to call. This CDR3 comprises 15 residues. V gave up 0 bases and J gave up 0 bases, with 8 bases separating them. CDR1 and CDR2 (germline): SGHAT, FQNNGV. The CDR3 reads CASSLDRGTNYGYTF. In DNA form, the CDR3 reads TGTGCCAGCAGCTTAGACCGGGGTACTAACTATGGCTACACCTTC.

This clone has just one count. The V and J genes are TRBV14 and TRBJ2-3, with D tentatively TRBD1 (6 bases). V lost 3 bases and J 0 bases, leaving 19 bases between the germline ends. Germline-derived CDR1 and CDR2 are SGHDN and FVKESK. The CDR3 is made up of 18 amino acids. The CDR3 protein is CASSHLPSTGSSTDTQYF. CDR3 nucleotides: TGTGCCAGCAGCCACCTCCCCTCTACAGGGTCTAGCACAGATACGCAGTATTTT. Filled out from reference TRBV14 and TRBJ2-3, the complete variable domain reads EAGVTQFPSHSVIEKGQTVTLRCDPISGHDNLYWYRRVMGKEIKFLLHFVKESKQDESGMPNNRFLAERTGGTYSTLKVQPAELEDSGVYFCASSHLPSTGSSTDTQYFGPGTRLTVL.

The chain has TRBV4-3 and TRBJ2-7; TRBD1 matches 9 bases. Germline CDR1 LGHNA, CDR2 YSLEER. This CDR3 comprises 15 residues. Losses at the gene ends were 0 bases for V and 3 bases for J; bases not matched to a gene: 3. This chain's CDR3 is CASSQERGQGYEQYF. The CDR3 nucleotides are TGCGCCAGCAGCCAAGAGAGGGGACAGGGCTACGAGCAGTACTTC.

This rearrangement joins TRBV6-1 to TRBJ1-1, with D possibly TRBD1 on 5 matching bases. The CDR3 sequence is 11 residues long. CDR1 and CDR2 (germline): MNHNS, SASEGT. The V end lost 8 bases, the J end lost 11 bases, and 15 bases lay between the germline ends. The DNA of the CDR3 is TGTGCCAGCTACAGGCTCCCGCGGGCTTTCTTT. Translating it yields CASYRLPRAFF.

V and J are TRBV5-4 and TRBJ2-7; TRBD2 aligns across 8 bases. This CDR3 is 12 amino acids long. The V and J ends lost 10 bases and 5 bases, in that order; junction bases with no gene match: 8. Germline lookup yields CDR1 SGHNT and CDR2 YYREEE (reference sequence). CDR3 sequence: CAPGREGNEQYF. CDR3 DNA sequence: TGTGCCCCCGGGAGGGAAGGGAACGAGCAGTACTTC.